A selection of T cell receptor beta chains follows, all from one sample in a study of blood T cell repertoires in COVID-19. The protocol was immunoSEQ multiplex PCR, while the TCRdb copy is restricted to in-frame clones and leaves out a portion. The top ten hold approximately 8% of the sample, which has roughly 200,000 clones, 65% to 85% seen once. Sequences were obtained from peripheral blood. Receptor source: an elderly woman with acute or convalescent COVID-19. The CDR3 runs from the conserved cysteine through the conserved F or W. A D gene is named only where the DNA matches it firmly. Where a row states a size, it is once, few, many or the class of an expanded clone; other rows omit it.

size	D	J	V	DNA	CDR3
few	NA	TRBJ1-1	TRBV12-3/TRBV12-4	TGTGCCAGCAGTTTAGGGGGGCTCTCTGAAGCTTTCTTT	CASSLGGLSEAFF
NA	TRBD1	TRBJ1-5	TRBV6-5	TGTGCCAGCAGGATTGGACAGGTCAATCAGCCCCAGCATTTT	CASRIGQVNQPQHF
NA	NA	TRBJ1-2	TRBV6-4	TGTGCCAGCGCATACAGCATTTTGAACTATGGCTACACCTTC	CASAYSILNYGYTF
NA	NA	TRBJ2-5	TRBV18	TGTGCCAGCTCACCTGAGGGTACGGAGACCCAGTACTTC	CASSPEGTETQYF
NA	NA	TRBJ1-1	TRBV4-1	TGCGCCAGCAGCCAGGGACAGAACACTGAAGCTTTCTTT	CASSQGQNTEAFF
NA	NA	TRBJ1-2	TRBV12-3/TRBV12-4	TGTGCCAGCACCCAAGGGGTGGGCTATGGCTACACCTTC	CASTQGVGYGYTF
NA	NA	TRBJ2-7	TRBV14	TGTGCCAGCAGCCAAGATTGGGTCAGGTCCCGGTACGAGCAGTACTTC	CASSQDWVRSRYEQYF
NA	NA	TRBJ1-2	TRBV10-3	TGTGCCATCAGTAATACGACAGACTATGGCTACACCTTC	CAISNTTDYGYTF
NA	NA	TRBJ2-7	TRBV20-1	TGCAGTGCTAGTCGGGTGACAGTTGAGCAGTACTTC	CSASRVTVEQYF
NA	NA	TRBJ2-3	TRBV7-2	TGTGCCAGCAGCGAACGACTGGATCACACAGATACGCAGTATTTT	CASSERLDHTDTQYF
NA	TRBD1	TRBJ1-5	TRBV7-9	TGTGCCAGCAGCCCCCAGGGGGGTCAGCCCCAGCATTTT	CASSPQGGQPQHF
NA	TRBD2	TRBJ2-7	TRBV24-1	TGTGCCACCAGTGACGGGGGGGGCTACGAGCAGTACTTC	CATSDGGGYEQYF
few	NA	TRBJ2-2	TRBV7-2	TGTGCCAGCAGCTTAAGTCTGTCTAGCGCCGGGGAGCTGTTTTTT	CASSLSLSSAGELFF
NA	TRBD1	TRBJ2-2	TRBV6-4	TGTGCCAGCAGTGACTCGGGTTCAGGGGGTATCACCGGGGAGCTGTTTTTT	CASSDSGSGGITGELFF
once	NA	TRBJ1-5	TRBV19	TGTGCCAGTAGTATTCGGGAGGATCAGCCCCAGCATTTT	CASSIREDQPQHF
many	TRBD2	TRBJ2-5	TRBV27	TGTGCCAGCAGGGTATATAGCGGGGGAAGAGAGACCCAGTACTTC	CASRVYSGGRETQYF